These 24 T cell receptor beta chains were sequenced from one sample in a study of blood T cell repertoires in COVID-19. Profiling relied on immunoSEQ multiplex PCR, and the TCRdb table lists in-frame clones only, not all of them. The sample consists of 150,000 to 200,000 clones, about four fifths of them appearing once. The sequenced sample was PBMCs or T cells enriched from blood (not recorded which). The origin of the receptors is a woman aged 25 to 39 who had been exposed to COVID-19.

This clone appeared a few times. The genes are TRBV12-3 or TRBV12-4 and TRBJ2-7; D gene ambiguous. V lost 2 bases and J lost 3, with 8 bases in between. The CDR3 covers 13 residues. DNA for the CDR3: TGTGCCAGCAGTTTACCCGGGTTCTACGAGCAGTACTTC. It translates to CASSLPGFYEQYF.

The genes are TRBV7-9 and TRBJ1-1, with D possibly being TRBD1 (6 bases). Germline V gene lookup returns CDR1 SEHNR and CDR2 FQNEAQ (reference sequence). Trimming removed 1 base from V and 6 bases from J, with 9 bases in between. The CDR3 totals 13 residues. In nucleotides, the CDR3 is TGTGCCAGCAGCTTAGACCCAGGGGCTGAAGCTTTCTTT. This encodes CASSLDPGAEAFF.

The gene calls are TRBV7-9 and TRBJ1-1; tentative D call: TRBD1 (6 bases). The CDR3 is 16 residues long. Germline CDR1 SEHNR, CDR2 FQNEAQ (reference sequence). Trimming pared 0 bases from V and 3 bases from J, leaving 14 bases between. CDR3 nucleotides: TGTGCCAGCAGCTTAGCTGGGGGGGCGTTGGACACTGAAGCTTTCTTT. This sequence encodes CASSLAGGALDTEAFF.

This rearrangement joins TRBV2 to TRBJ1-4; tentatively, D is TRBD1 (6 bases). The CDR3 is 14 residues long. Trimming removed 6 bases from V and 7 bases from J, with 15 bases in between. Germline V gene sequence: CDR1 SNHLY, CDR2 FYNNEI. In DNA, the CDR3 is TGTGCCAGCAGCCTGGGGCAGGGGCGTGAAAAACTGTTTTTT. Amino acid sequence: CASSLGQGREKLFF. The full variable domain, completed using reference TRBV2 and TRBJ1-4, is EPEVTQTPSHQVTQMGQEVILRCVPISNHLYFYWYRQILGQKVEFLVSFYNNEISEKSEIFDDQFSVERPDGSNFTLKIRSTKLEDSAMYFCASSLGQGREKLFFGSGTQLSVL.

This chain connects TRBV4-1 to TRBJ2-7; TRBD2 agrees at 13 bases. Germline CDR1 and CDR2: MGHRA and YSYEKL. This CDR3 has 19 amino acids. V was pared by 2 bases and J by 3 bases, with 13 bases of the junction left unmatched. The DNA for the CDR3 is TGCGCCAGCAGCCAAACCCCGGGACTAGCGGGGAGGGGTCTCTACGAGCAGTACTTC. Translating it yields CASSQTPGLAGRGLYEQYF.

The chain carries TRBV7-9 and TRBJ1-1, with D unclear. The V end was cut by 6 bases, the J end by 1 base, with 9 bases between. The CDR3 has 13 amino acids. The V gene's germline CDR1 is SEHNR and CDR2 FQNEAQ (reference sequence). The CDR3 region is CASSSSRNTEAFF. DNA of the CDR3: TGTGCCAGCAGTTCCAGTCGGAACACTGAAGCTTTCTTT. Full variable domain (outside the CDR3, taken from reference TRBV7-9 and TRBJ1-1): DTGVSQNPRHKITKRGQNVTFRCDPISEHNRLYWYRQTLGQGPEFLTYFQNEAQLEKSRLLSDRFSAERPKGSFSTLEIQRTEQGDSAMYLCASSSSRNTEAFFGQGTRLTVV.

V gene TRBV3-1 (or the pseudogene TRBV3-2) combines with J gene TRBJ2-2; tentative D call: TRBD1 (5 bases). The CDR3 has 15 residues. The V end lost 7 bases, the J end lost 1 base, and 13 bases lay between the germline ends. Germline V gene sequence: CDR1 LGHDT, CDR2 YNNKEL (reference sequence). The CDR3 coding sequence is TGTGCCAGCACGCAGGTTACAGGGAACACCGGGGAGCTGTTTTTT. Encoded protein: CASTQVTGNTGELFF.

The V call is TRBV5-6, the J call TRBJ1-6; no firm D call. The germline gives CDR1 SGHDT, CDR2 YYEEEE. The CDR3 length is 16 residues. V was shortened by 6 bases and J by 9 bases, with 22 bases between the two germline ends. The CDR3 nucleotides are TGTGCCAGCACCCACCTTCTGGGAGGTTCGGGTTCACCCCTCCACTTT. As protein: CASTHLLGGSGSPLHF.

The CDR3 spells CASSFNRVYTDTQYF. CDR3 sequence (DNA): TGTGCCAGCAGCTTTAATCGGGTTTACACAGATACGCAGTATTTT. V and J are TRBV11-1 and TRBJ2-3, with D unresolved. CDR1 and CDR2 from the germline V gene are SGHAT and FQDESV (reference sequence). V lost 3 bases, J lost 2 bases, and 12 bases lay in between. The length of the CDR3 is 15 residues.

This rearrangement joins TRBV7-9 to TRBJ1-6; the D gene is possibly TRBD1 (6 bases). The CDR3 sequence is 15 residues long. V shed 7 bases and J shed 10 bases, with 20 bases lying between them. Looked up from germline, CDR1 is SEHNR and CDR2 is FQNEAQ (reference sequence). For the CDR3, the DNA is TGTGCCAGCATGGATGAGGGACACCCGACATCACCCCTCCACTTT. This codes for CASMDEGHPTSPLHF.

This chain links TRBV7-9 with TRBJ2-1; TRBD2 matches at 12 bases. From germline, CDR1 is SEHNR and CDR2 FQNEAQ (reference sequence). The CDR3 spans 15 residues. J gave up 8 bases and V 3 bases, and 5 bases lay outside the gene matches. This CDR3 is CASSLTSGGMDEQFF. CDR3 in DNA: TGTGCCAGCAGCTTGACTAGCGGGGGTATGGATGAGCAGTTCTTC.

V gene TRBV21-1 combines with J gene TRBJ1-6; the table's D gene call, TRBD1, was not cross checked with the DNA. TRBV21-1 counts as a pseudogene. The CDR3 has 20 amino acids. The CDR3 DNA is TGTGCCAGCAGCACCAATCCGGGACAGGTTATTAGAACCTATAATTCACCCCTCCACTTT. This gives the protein CASSTNPGQVIRTYNSPLHF.

The chain uses TRBV29-1 and TRBJ1-6; 7 bases are shared with TRBD1. Germline CDR1 and CDR2: SQVTM and ANQGSEA. CDR3 length: 14 amino acids. V was pared by 6 bases and J by 8 bases, with 10 bases of the junction left unmatched. The CDR3 region is CSVRVTGSDSPLHF. The DNA of the CDR3 is TGCAGCGTCCGAGTGACAGGGTCCGATTCACCCCTCCACTTT.

Only a few counts were recorded for this clone. The chain employs TRBV5-1 and TRBJ1-1; D remains unclear. Germline values: CDR1 SGHRS, CDR2 YFSETQ. The germline V and J ends were trimmed by 3 bases and 1 base, with 10 bases remaining between them. The length of the CDR3 is 14 residues. The CDR3 sequence: CASSYGSGNTEAFF. CDR3 nucleotides: TGCGCCAGCAGCTACGGATCAGGGAACACTGAAGCTTTCTTT.

This chain links TRBV5-4 with TRBJ1-1; 7 bases are shared with TRBD1. This CDR3 has 14 residues. Germline V lookup: CDR1 SGHNT, CDR2 YYREEE (reference sequence). After removal of 2 bases from V and 2 bases from J, the junction contained 3 bases not matched to a gene. The DNA for the CDR3 is TGTGCCAGCAGCTTTAACAGGGGTAACACTGAAGCTTTCTTT. Encoded protein: CASSFNRGNTEAFF.

The gene calls are TRBV5-4 and TRBJ1-4, with 7 bases fitting TRBD1. J was trimmed by 8 bases and V by 4 bases; bases with no gene match: 5. This CDR3 is 13 amino acids long. Germline V gives CDR1 SGHNT, CDR2 YYREEE (reference sequence). Here the CDR3 reads CASSRGPGEKLFF. CDR3 DNA sequence: TGTGCCAGCAGCAGGGGGCCGGGAGAAAAACTGTTTTTT. The variable domain in full, with the rest retrieved from reference TRBV5-4 and TRBJ1-4, is ETGVTQSPTHLIKTRGQQVTLRCSSQSGHNTVSWYQQALGQGPQFIFQYYREEENGRGNFPPRFSGLQFPNYSSELNVNALELDDSALYLCASSRGPGEKLFFGSGTQLSVL.

The rearrangement uses TRBV3-1 (or the pseudogene TRBV3-2) and TRBJ2-7; D gene unclear. V lost 1 base, J lost 6 bases, and 10 bases lay in between. Germline V gene lookup returns CDR1 LGHDT and CDR2 YNNKEL (reference sequence). The CDR3 spans 13 residues. The CDR3 sequence is CASSQVTSGEQYF. CDR3 in DNA: TGTGCCAGCAGCCAAGTGACTTCCGGCGAGCAGTACTTC.

The chain is built from TRBV7-2 and TRBJ2-7; D unresolved. Trimming cost V 1 base and J 2 bases, with 6 bases left between them. In germline, CDR1 is SGHTA, CDR2 FQGNSA. The CDR3 has 13 amino acids. CDR3 sequence: CASSLDPAYEQYF. The CDR3 DNA sequence: TGTGCCAGCAGCTTAGACCCGGCCTACGAGCAGTACTTC. Complete variable domain (other parts from reference TRBV7-2 and TRBJ2-7): GAGVSQSPSNKVTEKGKDVELRCDPISGHTALYWYRQSLGQGLEFLIYFQGNSAPDKSGLPSDRFSAERTGGSVSTLTIQRTQQEDSAVYLCASSLDPAYEQYFGPGTRLTVT.

The J gene is TRBJ2-7, the V gene TRBV29-1; 8 bases map to TRBD1. This CDR3 spans 14 amino acids. V dropped 3 bases and J dropped 2; count of bases not matched to a gene: 6. Germline CDR1 reads SQVTM; CDR2 reads ANQGSEA. CDR3 residues: CSVEDRDRPYEQYF. In nucleotides, the CDR3 is TGCAGCGTTGAGGACCGGGACAGGCCCTACGAGCAGTACTTC.

The chain recombines TRBV6-5 with TRBJ2-5; 11 nucleotides match TRBD1. There are 16 residues in the CDR3. V shed 0 bases, J shed 5 bases, and the junction held 5 bases outside the gene matches. Germline loops: CDR1 MNHEY, CDR2 SVGAGI. Written as DNA, the CDR3 is TGTGCCAGCAGTTACTCAGGGACAGGGGGAGAGGAGACCCAGTACTTC. Encoded protein: CASSYSGTGGEETQYF.

The chain joins TRBV10-3 to TRBJ2-3; TRBD2 agrees at 8 bases. The CDR3 sequence is 16 residues long. V was clipped by 4 bases and J by 2 bases; unmatched bases: 8. Germline CDR1 and CDR2: ENHRY and SYGVKD. The CDR3 DNA is TGTGCCATCAGTGTGGGACTAGAGGACCCCACAGATACGCAGTATTTT. This sequence encodes CAISVGLEDPTDTQYF.

V gene TRBV6-2 or TRBV6-3 combines with J gene TRBJ2-3, with TRBD2 as a possible D gene (6 bases). Germline CDR1 and CDR2: MNHEY and SVGEGT. Trimming removed 6 bases from V and 0 bases from J, with 19 bases in between. This CDR3 is built from 17 residues. CDR3 sequence (DNA): TGTGCCAGCAGCCCTGTGCGACTAGGCAATAGCACAGATACGCAGTATTTT. This encodes CASSPVRLGNSTDTQYF.

This chain joins TRBV7-2 and TRBJ2-7, with D maybe TRBD1 (6 bases). Germline CDR1 and CDR2: SGHTA and FQGNSA. Trimming pared 2 bases from V and 8 bases from J, leaving 13 bases between. The CDR3 extends over 13 amino acids. CDR3 sequence reads: CASSLYAGVQQYF. CDR3 nucleotide sequence: TGTGCCAGCAGCTTATATGCAGGGGTTCAGCAGTACTTC.

This chain connects TRBV7-9 to TRBJ1-1; no definite D call. The CDR3 contains 13 residues. V lost 3 bases, J lost 2 bases, and 7 bases lay in between. The germline gives CDR1 SEHNR, CDR2 FQNEAQ (reference sequence). The CDR3 coding sequence is TGTGCCAGCAGCTTCTCGGGAAACACTGAAGCTTTCTTT. Residues: CASSFSGNTEAFF.